Presented here are 31 T cell receptor beta chains from one specimen sequenced in a study of blood T cell repertoires in COVID-19. Assay used: immunoSEQ multiplex PCR; TCRdb lists only in-frame clones, some missing. Of about 220,000 clones in the sample, roughly 80% were seen once. The sample taken for sequencing was PBMCs or T cells enriched from blood (not recorded which). These TCRs come from a woman in her forties with acute COVID-19.

V usage is TRBV24-1 and J usage is TRBJ1-2; D is perhaps TRBD1 (5 bases). The CDR3 is 18 residues long. V was shortened by 3 bases and J by 1 base, with 20 bases between the two germline ends. Germline loops: CDR1 KGHDR, CDR2 SFDVKD. CDR3 amino acids: CATSDANAGTDYNYGYTF. CDR3 bases: TGTGCCACCAGTGATGCCAACGCCGGGACGGACTATAACTATGGCTACACCTTC.

The V call is TRBV6-9, the J call TRBJ1-5, with 7 bases aligning to TRBD1. With 4 bases clipped from V and 4 bases from J, the junction kept 10 bases outside the gene matches. The CDR3 covers 16 residues. Per the germline V gene, CDR1 is MNHGY and CDR2 is SVAAGI. The CDR3 region has the DNA TGTGCCAGCAGTTCTTCTATAGACAGGGAAAATCAGCCCCAGCATTTT. The encoded protein is CASSSSIDRENQPQHF.

This chain uses TRBV4-2 with TRBJ2-2, with D possibly being TRBD2 (6 bases). CDR3 length: 17 residues. Germline V gives CDR1 LGHNA, CDR2 YNFKEQ. The V end lost 1 base, the J end lost 1 base, and 13 bases lay between the germline ends. CDR3 bases: TGTGCCAGCAGCCAAGGAATGGCTAGCGAGAACACCGGGGAGCTGTTTTTT. This codes for CASSQGMASENTGELFF.

This clone was counted a few times. The V and J genes are TRBV5-1 and TRBJ1-2; 7 nucleotides agree with TRBD1. V lost 4 bases to trimming and J lost 4 bases; unmatched junction nucleotides: 4. Per germline, CDR1 SGHRS and CDR2 YFSETQ. CDR3 size: 13 residues. The CDR3 is CASSEGQPYGYTF. DNA for the CDR3: TGCGCCAGCAGCGAGGGACAGCCCTATGGCTACACCTTC.

This rearrangement joins TRBV2 to TRBJ2-7, with a weak D call TRBD2 (6 bases). Trimming removed 7 bases from V and 0 bases from J, with 13 bases in between. The CDR3 is 14 residues long. Germline V CDR1 and CDR2: SNHLY, FYNNEI. CDR3 coding DNA: TGTGCCAGCAACCCTAGCGCTAGCTCCTACGAGCAGTACTTC. Its protein product is CASNPSASSYEQYF.

The rearrangement links TRBV27 to TRBJ2-7, with 8 positions matching TRBD1. CDR3 length: 15 residues. Losses at the gene ends were 6 bases for V and 3 bases for J; bases not matched to a gene: 10. Germline CDR1 reads MNHEY; CDR2 reads SMNVEV (reference sequence). CDR3 sequence (DNA): TGTGCCAGCAGGCTCGGACAGGGCCTGTTCTACGAGCAGTACTTC. The encoded protein is CASRLGQGLFYEQYF.

The chain uses TRBV24-1 and TRBJ2-7; TRBD1 matches 7 bases. Trimming removed 6 bases from V and 2 bases from J; junction bases left unmatched: 3. Germline V CDR1 and CDR2: KGHDR, SFDVKD. This CDR3 is 13 amino acids long. The CDR3 loop is CATSSGTAYEQYF. The CDR3 region has the DNA TGTGCCACCAGTTCCGGGACAGCCTACGAGCAGTACTTC.

This rearrangement joins TRBV12-3 or TRBV12-4 to TRBJ2-3; D perhaps matches TRBD1 (5 bases). V lost 4 bases, J lost 6 bases, and 5 bases lay in between. There are 11 residues in the CDR3. CDR3 bases: TGTGCCAGCAGTTACAGGGATACGCAGTATTTT. This translates into CASSYRDTQYF.

The V and J genes are TRBV19 and TRBJ2-1, with 9 bases fitting TRBD2. CDR1 is LNHDA and CDR2 is SQIVND in the germline V gene (reference sequence). V lost 3 bases to trimming and J lost 9 bases; unmatched junction nucleotides: 9. The CDR3 is made up of 15 amino acids. The CDR3 nucleotides read TGTGCCAGTAGTATGGGCGGGAGGGCCGAACCTGAGCAGTTCTTC. Translated, it gives CASSMGGRAEPEQFF.

This clone was observed a handful of times. J is TRBJ2-5 and V is TRBV24-1, with a possible D match to TRBD1 (5 bases). This CDR3 region has 15 residues. Trimming took off 5 bases at V and 4 bases at J, with 16 bases between the two ends. The V gene's germline CDR1 is KGHDR and CDR2 SFDVKD. CDR3 sequence: CATSALGQGRETQYF. CDR3 nucleotide sequence: TGTGCCACCAGTGCCCTCGGGCAGGGAAGAGAGACCCAGTACTTC.

The rearrangement links TRBV2 to TRBJ2-2; D uncertain. The length of the CDR3 is 16 residues. Germline CDR1 SNHLY, CDR2 FYNNEI. The germline V and J ends were trimmed by 1 base and 0 bases, with 9 bases remaining between them. Here the CDR3 reads CASSEGLAANTGELFF. CDR3 coding DNA: TGTGCCAGCAGTGAAGGGTTAGCTGCGAACACCGGGGAGCTGTTTTTT.

The chain has TRBV25-1 and TRBJ1-4; D ambiguous. The CDR3 is 18 amino acids. The V end lost 2 bases, the J end lost 1 base, and 17 bases lay between the germline ends. Germline V gene lookup returns CDR1 MGHDK and CDR2 SYGVNS. This CDR3 reads CASSETELSPGTNEKLFF. CDR3 nucleotides: TGTGCCAGCAGTGAAACGGAATTGTCTCCGGGAACTAATGAAAAACTGTTTTTT.

The chain joins TRBV3-1 (or the pseudogene TRBV3-2) to TRBJ1-4; the match to TRBD1 covers 9 bases. Germline lookup yields CDR1 LGHDT and CDR2 YNNKEL (reference sequence). This CDR3 region has 13 residues. Trimming removed 5 bases from V and 9 bases from J; junction bases left unmatched: 4. This CDR3 is CASSRGQGKKLFF. The CDR3, as DNA: TGTGCCAGCAGCAGGGGACAGGGCAAAAAACTGTTTTTT.

The gene calls are TRBV15 and TRBJ1-5, with 7 positions matching TRBD1. The CDR3 spans 18 residues. V lost 1 base, J lost 2 bases, and 11 bases stayed unmatched. The germline V gene has CDR1 LNHNV and CDR2 YYDKDF (reference sequence). CDR3 DNA sequence: TGTGCCACCAGCAGAGTTTTTAAGGGGGCATCGCGCAATCAGCCCCAGCATTTT. It is translated as CATSRVFKGASRNQPQHF.

Only one count was recorded for this clone. The DNA for the CDR3 is TGCGCCAACTCACCTTGCTATGGCTACACCTTC. Translated: CANSPCYGYTF. The V and J genes are TRBV23-1 and TRBJ1-2; D uncertain. TRBV23-1 is reported as an ORF; its role is uncertain. Trimming pared 10 bases from V and 4 bases from J, leaving 10 bases between. The CDR3 is 11 amino acids.

The J gene is TRBJ2-7, the V gene TRBV29-1; D may be TRBD1 (6 bases). The CDR3 contains 13 residues. Germline lookup yields CDR1 SQVTM and CDR2 ANQGSEA. Trimming took 1 base from V and 2 from J, leaving 9 bases between them. This CDR3 reads CSVEARDTYEQYF. The CDR3 DNA reads TGCAGCGTTGAAGCTAGGGACACCTACGAGCAGTACTTC.

Turning to this clone: Germline and junction disagree at one end, which may indicate a read error. V and J are TRBV2 and TRBJ1-1, with 7 positions matching TRBD1. From germline, CDR1 is SNHLY and CDR2 FYNNEI. CDR3 length equals 14 residues. Here the CDR3 DNA reads TGTGCCAGCAGAGCCTTACAGGGGTTGGCTGACGCTTTCTTT. Translating gives CASRALQGLADAFF.

The V and J genes are TRBV6-5 and TRBJ2-1; D uncertain. The CDR3 runs to 13 residues. V was pared by 0 bases and J by 9 bases, with 9 bases between. Germline V lookup: CDR1 MNHEY, CDR2 SVGAGI. CDR3 amino acids: CASSYSRGFEQFF. DNA for the CDR3: TGTGCCAGCAGTTACTCGAGAGGTTTTGAGCAGTTCTTC.

This sequence joins TRBV20-1 and TRBJ1-5; D may be TRBD1 (5 bases). The length of the CDR3 is 12 residues. CDR1 is DFQATT, CDR2 SNEGSKA, per germline (reference sequence). V lost 3 bases to trimming and J lost 6 bases, with 9 bases between them. The CDR3 loop reads CSASSGGQPQHF. In nucleotides, the CDR3 is TGCAGTGCTAGTTCGGGGGGTCAGCCCCAGCATTTT.

The J gene is TRBJ2-7, the V gene TRBV6-1; a possible D gene is TRBD2 (5 bases). V lost 1 base to trimming and J lost 7 bases, with 11 bases between them. This CDR3 has 13 residues. The germline gives CDR1 MNHNS, CDR2 SASEGT. CDR3 amino acids: CASSEGPTGEQYF. The CDR3 DNA is TGTGCCAGCAGTGAAGGCCCCACGGGGGAGCAGTACTTC.

The chain is built from TRBV5-5 and TRBJ1-1; D unresolved. Germline assignment: CDR1 SGHKS and CDR2 YYEKEE (reference sequence). Trimming took off 4 bases at V and 1 base at J, with 8 bases between the two ends. The CDR3 runs 13 residues. The CDR3 loop is CASSEAGNTEAFF. The CDR3 DNA reads TGTGCCAGCAGCGAGGCTGGGAACACTGAAGCTTTCTTT. Using reference TRBV5-5 and TRBJ1-1 for the parts outside the CDR3, the full variable domain is DAGVTQSPTHLIKTRGQQVTLRCSPISGHKSVSWYQQVLGQGPQFIFQYYEKEERGRGNFPDRFSARQFPNYSSELNVNALLLGDSALYLCASSEAGNTEAFFGQGTRLTVV.

The chain couples TRBV14 to TRBJ1-1; D is unresolved. Germline CDR1 is SGHDN and CDR2 is FVKESK. This CDR3 is built from 14 residues. Trimming removed 2 bases from V and 6 bases from J, with 13 bases in between. CDR3 sequence reads: CASSQPTYSAEAFF. The CDR3 DNA sequence: TGTGCCAGCAGCCAACCGACTTATTCGGCTGAAGCTTTCTTT.

CDR3 nucleotides: TGCAGTGCTAGGCCCAGGGAGACCCAGTACTTC. It specifies CSARPRETQYF. This sequence joins TRBV20-1 and TRBJ2-5, with D unclear. V lost 3 bases to trimming and J lost 5 bases, with 7 bases between them. Germline-derived CDR1 and CDR2 are DFQATT and SNEGSKA (reference sequence). This CDR3 comprises 11 residues.

This sequence joins TRBV6-1 and TRBJ1-1, with D tentatively TRBD1 (6 bases). V shed 3 bases and J shed 3 bases, with 14 bases lying between them. Germline V gene sequence: CDR1 MNHNS, CDR2 SASEGT. This CDR3 region has 15 residues. The CDR3 loop is CASSDETGGYTEAFF. The CDR3 DNA reads TGTGCCAGCAGTGACGAGACAGGCGGATACACTGAAGCTTTCTTT.

V and J are TRBV9 and TRBJ2-1; TRBD2 matches at 7 bases. Germline lookup yields CDR1 SGDLS and CDR2 YYNGEE. The CDR3 is made up of 20 amino acids. V shed 3 bases, J shed 0 bases, and the junction held 18 bases outside the gene matches. The CDR3 is CASSAVAGPLDYSSYNEQFF. CDR3 bases: TGTGCCAGCAGCGCCGTAGCGGGCCCCCTAGACTACAGCTCCTACAATGAGCAGTTCTTC. Together with reference TRBV9 and TRBJ2-1, the CDR3 gives the full variable domain: DSGVTQTPKHLITATGQRVTLRCSPRSGDLSVYWYQQSLDQGLQFLIQYYNGEERAKGNILERFSAQQFPDLHSELNLSSLELGDSALYFCASSAVAGPLDYSSYNEQFFGPGTRLTVL.

The J gene is TRBJ1-6, the V gene TRBV5-1; D perhaps matches TRBD1 (5 bases). Trimming cost V 4 bases and J 8 bases, with 13 bases left between them. CDR1 SGHRS and CDR2 YFSETQ come from the germline V gene. The CDR3 loop spans 14 amino acids. This chain's CDR3 is CASSNGAADSPLHF. CDR3 in DNA: TGCGCCAGCAGCAATGGGGCCGCGGATTCACCCCTCCACTTT.

CDR3 region: CASSLELAKQFF. CDR3 bases: TGTGCCAGCAGCTTAGAACTAGCGAAGCAGTTCTTC. V gene TRBV7-9 combines with J gene TRBJ2-1; 7 nucleotides align to TRBD2. CDR3 length: 12 residues. Losses at the gene ends were 1 base for V and 11 bases for J; bases not matched to a gene: 2. In germline, CDR1 is SEHNR, CDR2 FQNEAQ (reference sequence). The whole variable domain, remainder taken from reference TRBV7-9 and TRBJ2-1, is DTGVSQNPRHKITKRGQNVTFRCDPISEHNRLYWYRQTLGQGPEFLTYFQNEAQLEKSRLLSDRFSAERPKGSFSTLEIQRTEQGDSAMYLCASSLELAKQFFGPGTRLTVL.

This chain uses TRBV5-6 with TRBJ2-3, with 12 bases matching TRBD1. The length of the CDR3 is 16 residues. Germline trimming cut 4 bases from V and 4 bases from J; bases unmatched to any gene: 7. CDR1 SGHDT and CDR2 YYEEEE come from the germline V gene. The CDR3 DNA is TGTGCCAGCAGCACTACGGGACAGGGGGCTGCAGATACGCAGTATTTT. Its protein product is CASSTTGQGAADTQYF.

This sequence joins TRBV5-1 and TRBJ2-1; D possibly corresponds to TRBD2 (5 bases). V lost 0 bases to trimming and J lost 0 bases, with 10 bases between them. The germline V gene has CDR1 SGHRS and CDR2 YFSETQ. There are 16 residues in the CDR3. The CDR3 loop reads CASSLETRSSYNEQFF. CDR3 sequence (DNA): TGCGCCAGCAGCTTGGAAACTAGGAGCTCCTACAATGAGCAGTTCTTC.

This chain connects TRBV25-1 to TRBJ1-5, with D possibly being TRBD1 (5 bases). The V and J ends lost 5 bases and 2 bases respectively, with 13 bases between them. Germline lookup yields CDR1 MGHDK and CDR2 SYGVNS. The CDR3 is 15 amino acids. This CDR3 is CASSTGGTGNQPQHF. CDR3 nucleotides: TGTGCCAGCAGTACTGGGGGGACGGGCAATCAGCCCCAGCATTTT.

The rearrangement joins TRBV27 to TRBJ2-7, with D tentatively TRBD1 (5 bases). Germline V gives CDR1 MNHEY, CDR2 SMNVEV (reference sequence). The CDR3 covers 13 residues. Deletions cut 2 bases from V and 6 bases from J, with 11 bases between. The CDR3 reads CASSLGQGSEQYF. CDR3 DNA sequence: TGTGCCAGCAGTTTAGGTCAGGGTAGCGAGCAGTACTTC.